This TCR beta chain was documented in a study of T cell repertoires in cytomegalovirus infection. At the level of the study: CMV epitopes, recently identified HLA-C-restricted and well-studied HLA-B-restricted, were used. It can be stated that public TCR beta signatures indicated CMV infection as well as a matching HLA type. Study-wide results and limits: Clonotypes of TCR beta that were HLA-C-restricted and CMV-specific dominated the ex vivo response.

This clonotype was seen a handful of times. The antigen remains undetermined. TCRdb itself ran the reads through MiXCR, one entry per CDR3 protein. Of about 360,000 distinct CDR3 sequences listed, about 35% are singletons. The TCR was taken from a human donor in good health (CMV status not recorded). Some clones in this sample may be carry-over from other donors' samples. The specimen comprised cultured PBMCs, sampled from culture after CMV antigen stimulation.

This chain's CDR3 is CASSLVPSRETQYF. Written as DNA, the CDR3 is TGTGCCAGCAGCTTAGTGCCTAGCCGGGAGACCCAGTACTTC. The gene calls are TRBV7-2 and TRBJ2-5; D perhaps matches TRBD2 (5 bases). V lost 1 base and J lost 5, with 11 bases in between. This CDR3 has 14 residues. Germline lookup yields CDR1 SGHTA and CDR2 FQGNSA. The full variable domain, with the rest looked up from reference TRBV7-2 and TRBJ2-5, is GAGVSQSPSNKVTEKGKDVELRCDPISGHTALYWYRQSLGQGLEFLIYFQGNSAPDKSGLPSDRFSAERTGGSVSTLTIQRTQQEDSAVYLCASSLVPSRETQYFGPGTRLLVL.